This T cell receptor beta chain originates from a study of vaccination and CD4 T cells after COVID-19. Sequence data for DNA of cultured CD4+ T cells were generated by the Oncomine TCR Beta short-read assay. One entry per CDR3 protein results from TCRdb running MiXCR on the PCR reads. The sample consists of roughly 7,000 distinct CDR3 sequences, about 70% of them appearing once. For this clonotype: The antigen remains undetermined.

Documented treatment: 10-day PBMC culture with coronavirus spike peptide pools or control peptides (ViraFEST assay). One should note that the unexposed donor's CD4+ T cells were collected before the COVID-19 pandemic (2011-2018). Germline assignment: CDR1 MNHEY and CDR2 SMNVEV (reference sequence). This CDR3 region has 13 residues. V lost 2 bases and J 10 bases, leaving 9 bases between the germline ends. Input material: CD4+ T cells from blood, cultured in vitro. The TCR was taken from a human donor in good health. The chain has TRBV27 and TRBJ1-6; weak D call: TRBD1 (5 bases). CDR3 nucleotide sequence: TGTGCCAGCAGTTTAACAAGACAGTCACCCCTCCACTTT. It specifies CASSLTRQSPLHF.